One sample yielded the 18 T cell receptor beta chains listed below, sequenced in a study of blood T cell repertoires in COVID-19. Profiled with immunoSEQ multiplex PCR; TCRdb holds only in-frame clones, not every one. The sample has about 170,000 clones, over 80% seen once. The sequenced material came from PBMCs or T cells enriched from blood (not recorded which). The receptors stem from a woman in her forties or fifties who had recovered from COVID-19.

The J gene is TRBJ2-3, the V gene TRBV7-3, with D uncertain. CDR3 length: 14 amino acids. V lost 2 bases to trimming and J lost 0 bases, with 6 bases between them. Germline V gives CDR1 SGHTA, CDR2 FQGTGA. Here the CDR3 reads CASSLPYSTDTQYF. The CDR3, as DNA: TGTGCCAGCAGCTTACCCTATAGCACAGATACGCAGTATTTT.

This rearrangement joins TRBV6-5 to TRBJ2-4; 7 bases agree with TRBD2. Germline trimming cut 0 bases from V and 0 bases from J; bases unmatched to any gene: 2. Per germline, CDR1 MNHEY and CDR2 SVGAGI. The length of the CDR3 is 16 residues. CDR3 in amino acids: CASSYSGGLAKNIQYF. The CDR3 DNA reads as TGTGCCAGCAGTTACTCGGGAGGGCTAGCCAAAAACATTCAGTACTTC.

The chain combines TRBV7-9 with TRBJ1-6; D not certain. V was clipped by 5 bases and J by 0 bases, with 11 bases between them. Germline-derived CDR1 and CDR2 are SEHNR and FQNEAQ (reference sequence). The CDR3 covers 16 residues. The CDR3 loop is CASSPLEPSYNSPLHF. The CDR3 coding sequence is TGTGCCAGCAGCCCCCTGGAGCCCTCCTATAATTCACCCCTCCACTTT.

With respect to this clone: The same CDR3 arises from other DNA sequences in this sample as well. The chain has TRBV30 and TRBJ1-1; D is undetermined. V was shortened by 0 bases and J by 4 bases, with 6 bases between the two germline ends. Germline V lookup: CDR1 GTSNPN, CDR2 SVGIG (reference sequence). This CDR3 has 12 amino acids. CDR3 sequence reads: CAWSVRGTEAFF. The CDR3 coding sequence is TGTGCCTGGAGTGTACGAGGCACTGAAGCTTTCTTT. Filled out from reference TRBV30 and TRBJ1-1, the complete variable domain reads SQTIHQWPATLVQPVGSPLSLECTVEGTSNPNLYWYRQAAGRGLQLLFYSVGIGQISSEVPQNLSASRPQDRQFILSSKKLLLSDSGFYLCAWSVRGTEAFFGQGTRLTVV.

This chain links TRBV6-5 with TRBJ1-4; the D gene is possibly TRBD1 (5 bases). Germline loops: CDR1 MNHEY, CDR2 SVGAGI. Trimming pared 7 bases from V and 7 bases from J, leaving 19 bases between. This CDR3 spans 15 amino acids. In nucleotides, the CDR3 is TGTGCCAGCACCCCAGAGGGACTTTGGGGTGAAAAACTGTTTTTT. It encodes CASTPEGLWGEKLFF.

This clone was detected once. V usage is TRBV18 and J usage is TRBJ2-7; tentative D call: TRBD2 (6 bases). The CDR3 is 13 residues long. The germline gives CDR1 KGHSH, CDR2 LQKENI. V lost 6 bases to trimming and J lost 2 bases, with 11 bases between them. Here the CDR3 reads CASSPGGTYEQYV. The CDR3 DNA is TGTGCCAGCTCCCCCGGAGGGACCTACGAGCAGTACGTC.

This chain links TRBV7-8 with TRBJ1-3; a possible D gene is TRBD1 (5 bases). V lost 9 bases and J lost 4, with 16 bases in between. The germline gives CDR1 SGHVS, CDR2 FQNEAQ. This CDR3 has 14 residues. CDR3: CASRTTSTGNTIYF. In DNA form, the CDR3 reads TGTGCCAGTCGGACAACCTCTACGGGAAACACCATATATTTT.

This chain uses TRBV7-3 with TRBJ2-1, with TRBD2 as a possible D gene (6 bases). The CDR3 is made up of 16 amino acids. CDR1 is SGHTA and CDR2 is FQGTGA in the germline V gene. Trimming shortened V by 2 bases and J by 7 bases, and 18 bases separated the two germline ends. CDR3 nucleotide sequence: TGTGCCAGCAGCTTAGGGTTTACTAGCCGACCTAATGAGCAGTTCTTC. Protein: CASSLGFTSRPNEQFF.

The J gene is TRBJ1-3, the V gene TRBV11-2; 9 bases are shared with TRBD1. Germline loops: CDR1 SGHAT, CDR2 FQNNGV. V lost 4 bases and J lost 0; bases outside the gene matches: 1. The CDR3 spans 15 residues. The CDR3: CASSSTGGSGNTIYF. In DNA form, the CDR3 reads TGTGCCAGCAGCTCGACAGGGGGCTCTGGAAACACCATATATTTT.

The rearrangement uses TRBV13 and TRBJ2-5; no firm D call. V shed 0 bases and J shed 0 bases, with 5 bases lying between them. The CDR3 length is 14 residues. Germline V gene lookup returns CDR1 PRHDT and CDR2 FYEKMQ (reference sequence). The CDR3 sequence: CASSLGHNQETQYF. Here the CDR3 DNA reads TGTGCCAGCAGCTTAGGTCACAACCAAGAGACCCAGTACTTC.

As DNA, the CDR3 is TGTGCCAGCAGCCAATTTGTGGGAGGAGGCACAGATACGCAGTATTTT. Translation: CASSQFVGGGTDTQYF. The chain couples TRBV3-1 (or the pseudogene TRBV3-2) to TRBJ2-3, with D perhaps TRBD2 (6 bases). Germline V gene sequence: CDR1 LGHDT, CDR2 YNNKEL (reference sequence). Trimming pared 2 bases from V and 1 base from J, leaving 13 bases between. The CDR3 loop spans 16 amino acids.

The chain joins TRBV5-6 to TRBJ1-3; D is uncertain. Trimming cost V 4 bases and J 0 bases, with 14 bases left between them. CDR1 SGHDT and CDR2 YYEEEE come from the germline V gene. This CDR3 is 16 amino acids long. The DNA of the CDR3 is TGTGCCAGCAGCACCGGACGGGGAGACTCTGGAAACACCATATATTTT. This codes for CASSTGRGDSGNTIYF. Complete variable domain (other parts from reference TRBV5-6 and TRBJ1-3): DAGVTQSPTHLIKTRGQQVTLRCSPKSGHDTVSWYQQALGQGPQFIFQYYEEEERQRGNFPDRFSGHQFPNYSSELNVNALLLGDSALYLCASSTGRGDSGNTIYFGEGSWLTVV.

In DNA, the CDR3 is TGTGCCAGCAGCCCCGCGGCGGAAAGAGGTGAAAAACTGTTTTTT. As protein: CASSPAAERGEKLFF. The chain carries TRBV11-3 and TRBJ1-4; D gene unclear. The V gene lost 5 bases and the J gene lost 7 bases, with 17 bases spanning the gap. This CDR3 has 15 residues. CDR1 and CDR2 from the germline V gene are SGHNT and YENEEA. The full variable domain, completed using reference TRBV11-3 and TRBJ1-4, is EAGVVQSPRYKIIEKKQPVAFWCNPISGHNTLYWYLQNLGQGPELLIRYENEEAVDDSQLPKDRFSAERLKGVDSTLKIQPAELGDSAVYLCASSPAAERGEKLFFGSGTQLSVL.

The CDR3 loop reads CASSWTWGNSPLHF. CDR3 nucleotides: TGTGCCAGCAGCTGGACCTGGGGCAATTCACCCCTCCACTTT. The chain carries TRBV6-2 or TRBV6-3 and TRBJ1-6; possibly TRBD1 for D (5 bases). CDR1 is MNHEY and CDR2 is SVGEGT in the germline V gene. Trimming removed 6 bases from V and 7 bases from J, with 13 bases in between. The CDR3 runs 14 residues.

The genes are TRBV9 and TRBJ1-4; D is ambiguous. The CDR3 contains 14 residues. Germline V gene lookup returns CDR1 SGDLS and CDR2 YYNGEE. Trimming removed 0 bases from V and 7 bases from J, with 10 bases in between. The CDR3 here is CASSVGSVSEKLFF. The CDR3 nucleotides are TGTGCCAGCAGCGTAGGCTCAGTCAGTGAAAAACTGTTTTTT.

The table lists this clone with a count of one. This sequence joins TRBV9 and TRBJ2-3; 7 bases are shared with TRBD2. V gave up 3 bases and J gave up 2 bases; unmatched junction bases: 3. This CDR3 has 14 residues. The V gene's germline CDR1 is SGDLS and CDR2 YYNGEE. The CDR3 DNA is TGTGCCAGCAGCGCTCTAGCGGCCACAGATACGCAGTATTTT. This encodes CASSALAATDTQYF.

This clone was seen once. This chain connects TRBV18 to TRBJ2-1; 10 bases are shared with TRBD2. The CDR3 is 15 amino acids. The germline V gene encodes CDR1 KGHSH and CDR2 LQKENI. V trimming: 3 bases; J trimming: 4 bases; junction bases outside the gene matches: 3. CDR3 loop: CASSPPGLAYNEQFF. As DNA, the CDR3 is TGTGCCAGCTCACCTCCGGGACTAGCGTACAATGAGCAGTTCTTC.

This clone has a handful of counts. The V gene is TRBV7-8, the J gene TRBJ1-1; D might be TRBD1 (6 bases). CDR3 length: 13 residues. V was shortened by 8 bases and J by 3 bases, with 13 bases between the two germline ends. Per germline, CDR1 SGHVS and CDR2 FQNEAQ. The CDR3 protein is CASGNRVDTEAFF. The CDR3 bases are TGTGCCAGCGGGAACAGGGTTGACACTGAAGCTTTCTTT. The whole variable domain, filled in from reference TRBV7-8 and TRBJ1-1, reads GAGVSQSPRYKVAKRGQDVALRCDPISGHVSLFWYQQALGQGPEFLTYFQNEAQLDKSGLPSDRFFAERPEGSVSTLKIQRTQQEDSAVYLCASGNRVDTEAFFGQGTRLTVV.